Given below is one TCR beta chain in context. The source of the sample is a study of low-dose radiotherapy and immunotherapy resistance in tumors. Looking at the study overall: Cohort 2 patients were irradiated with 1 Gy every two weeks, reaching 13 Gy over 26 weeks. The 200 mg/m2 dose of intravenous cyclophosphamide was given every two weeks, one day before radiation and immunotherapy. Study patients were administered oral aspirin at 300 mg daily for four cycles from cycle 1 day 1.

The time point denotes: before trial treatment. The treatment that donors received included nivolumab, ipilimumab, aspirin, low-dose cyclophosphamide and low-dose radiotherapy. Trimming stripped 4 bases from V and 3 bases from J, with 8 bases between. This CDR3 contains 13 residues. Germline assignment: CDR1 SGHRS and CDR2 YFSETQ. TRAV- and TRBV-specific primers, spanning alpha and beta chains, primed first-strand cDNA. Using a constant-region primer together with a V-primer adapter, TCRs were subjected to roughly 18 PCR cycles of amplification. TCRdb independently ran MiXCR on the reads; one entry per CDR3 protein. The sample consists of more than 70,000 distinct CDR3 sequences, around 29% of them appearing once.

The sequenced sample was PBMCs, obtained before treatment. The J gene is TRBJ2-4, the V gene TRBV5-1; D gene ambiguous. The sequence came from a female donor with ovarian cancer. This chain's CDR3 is CASSPPIKNIQYF. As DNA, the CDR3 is TGCGCCAGCAGCCCACCGATCAAAAACATTCAGTACTTC.